These 4 T cell receptor beta chains were all obtained from the same sample, sequenced in a study of liver allograft versus peripheral blood T cells. Overall study: Repertoires of T cell receptors in transplanted livers were compared with recipients' peripheral blood repertoires.

MiXCR, run by TCRdb on the reads, gives a single entry per CDR3 protein. This sample carries under 15,000 distinct CDR3 sequences, roughly 28% of them seen once, and the ten largest clones take around 2.3%. The source of these receptors is a human patient who had a liver transplant. Some T cells may arise from the graft donor.

This clonotype was found many times. The V call is TRBV24-1, the J call TRBJ1-1; D might be TRBD1 (6 bases). Trimming left V 8 bases short and J 1 base short, with 10 bases between. The CDR3 has 13 amino acids. CDR1 is KGHDR, CDR2 SFDVKD, per germline. DNA for the CDR3: TGTGCCACCACCGGGGGGCCGAACACTGAAGCTTTCTTT. Amino acids: CATTGGPNTEAFF.

By sample share, this clonotype is medium-sized (0.01 to 0.1%). This chain connects TRBV6-2 or TRBV6-3 to TRBJ2-3; D possibly corresponds to TRBD2 (5 bases). CDR3 size: 16 residues. Germline V gene sequence: CDR1 MNHEY, CDR2 SVGEGT. V lost 6 bases and J lost 4, with 20 bases in between. As DNA, the CDR3 is TGTGCCAGCAGCCCCGACTATGGGCCGGTGCCAGATACGCAGTATTTT. Amino acid sequence: CASSPDYGPVPDTQYF.

This clonotype was seen a handful of times. CDR3 in amino acids: CAIRGLADTGELFF. CDR3 DNA sequence: TGTGCCATCAGGGGACTAGCGGACACCGGGGAGCTGTTTTTT. The chain joins TRBV10-3 to TRBJ2-2; 11 nucleotides align to TRBD2. This CDR3 spans 14 amino acids. Losses at the gene ends were 6 bases for V and 3 bases for J; bases not matched to a gene: 0. From germline, CDR1 is ENHRY and CDR2 SYGVKD.

This clonotype is medium-sized. The chain recombines TRBV27 with TRBJ2-1, with D possibly matching TRBD2 (5 bases). The V end was cut by 2 bases, the J end by 1 base, with 12 bases between. Germline V gives CDR1 MNHEY, CDR2 SMNVEV (reference sequence). CDR3 length: 16 amino acids. CDR3 protein: CASSLQGGLSYNEQFF. The CDR3 DNA reads TGTGCCAGCAGTTTACAAGGTGGACTTTCCTACAATGAGCAGTTCTTC.